The sequence of this TCR beta chain was determined in a study of cytomegalovirus exposure and HLA in healthy donors. Notes on the study in general: A later analysis found that most CMV-associated TCR beta chains appeared HLA-restricted.

On this clone itself: Its antigen is still unknown.

The V and J ends lost 3 bases and 0 bases respectively, with 7 bases between them. The CDR3 length is 14 residues. The germline V gene has CDR1 SGHTA and CDR2 FQGNSA. PCR involved 60 Vbeta and 13 Jbeta primers. Sequencing used immunoSEQ multiplex PCR; TCRdb keeps in-frame clones, though not all of them. The sample has about 130,000 clones; under 90% are singletons. Donors had nominal health at sampling but likely had unrecorded immune exposures. Sequencing input: PBMCs. This TCR came from a woman aged 40 to 50 in good health and CMV-seropositive. This sequence joins TRBV7-2 and TRBJ2-3; no reliable D call. The CDR3 DNA sequence: TGTGCCAGCAGCTTGGCCCAGAGCACAGATACGCAGTATTTT. As protein: CASSLAQSTDTQYF.